This TCR beta chain was recorded in a study of cytomegalovirus exposure and HLA in healthy donors. This clone showed up just once. What it binds is not known. Trimming stripped 4 bases from V and 4 bases from J, with 11 bases between. This CDR3 has 14 residues. Looked up from germline, CDR1 is LGHNA and CDR2 is YSLEER. Study conclusions and caveats: A missense DCLRE1C variant was associated with V- and J-gene trimming of TCR beta chains in a later analysis, and an independent cohort replicated the association. Some TCR beta chains (more than 150 of them) were listed as cytomegalovirus-associated.

Primers: 60 Vbeta forward and 13 Jbeta reverse. Here immunoSEQ multiplex PCR was the method, and the copy in TCRdb shows in-frame clones only, minus some. The sample consists of 95,000 to 150,000 clones, approximately 78% of them appearing once. This sequence joins TRBV4-3 and TRBJ2-1, with D tentatively TRBD2 (5 bases). Material for sequencing was PBMCs. The clonotype originates from a woman aged 25 to 39 in good health and CMV-seronegative. As DNA, the CDR3 is TGCGCCAGCAGCCTACGGGGTTCTTACAATGAGCAGTTCTTC. It is translated as CASSLRGSYNEQFF.